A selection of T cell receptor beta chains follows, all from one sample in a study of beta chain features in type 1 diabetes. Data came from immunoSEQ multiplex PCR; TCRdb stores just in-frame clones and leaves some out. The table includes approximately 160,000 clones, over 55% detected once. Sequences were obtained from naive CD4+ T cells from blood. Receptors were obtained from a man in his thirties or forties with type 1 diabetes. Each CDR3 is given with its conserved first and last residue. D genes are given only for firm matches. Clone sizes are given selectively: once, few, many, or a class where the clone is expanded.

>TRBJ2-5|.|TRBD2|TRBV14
CASSPGTSGWKTQYF
TGTGCCAGCAGCCCCGGGACTAGCGGGTGGAAGACCCAGTACTTC
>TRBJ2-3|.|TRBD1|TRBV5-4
CASSLGSGGWGTDTQYF
TGTGCCAGCAGCTTGGGGTCAGGGGGCTGGGGCACAGATACGCAGTATTTT
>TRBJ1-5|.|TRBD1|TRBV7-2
CASSLGTGEAPQHF
TGTGCCAGCAGCTTGGGGACAGGGGAAGCGCCCCAGCATTTT
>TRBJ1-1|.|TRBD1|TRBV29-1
CSVVPPGQGVLYTEAFF
TGCAGCGTTGTGCCCCCGGGACAGGGGGTGCTGTACACTGAAGCTTTCTTT
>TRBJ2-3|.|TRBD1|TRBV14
CASSQDVWTGRSTDTQYF
TGTGCCAGCAGCCAAGATGTCTGGACAGGGAGGTCCACAGATACGCAGTATTTT
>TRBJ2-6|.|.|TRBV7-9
CASSQGGANVLTF
TGTGCCAGCAGCCAAGGTGGGGCCAACGTCCTGACTTTC
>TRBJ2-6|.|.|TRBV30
CACTQGANVLTF
TGTGCCTGCACACAGGGGGCCAACGTCCTGACTTTC
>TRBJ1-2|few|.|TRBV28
CASSLPPGYTF
TGTGCCAGCAGCCTCCCCCCCGGCTACACCTTC
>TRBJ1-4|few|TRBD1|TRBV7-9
CASSNRQGEKLFF
TGTGCCAGCAGCAACAGACAGGGGGAAAAACTGTTTTTT
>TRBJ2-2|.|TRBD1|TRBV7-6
CASSLSWDRRNTGELFF
TGTGCCAGCAGCTTGTCGTGGGACAGACGAAACACCGGGGAGCTGTTTTTT
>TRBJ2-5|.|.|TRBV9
CASSVARLATTNQETQYF
TGTGCCAGCAGCGTAGCCCGCCTAGCCACAACCAACCAAGAGACCCAGTACTTC
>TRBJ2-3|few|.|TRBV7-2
CASSKAGQGTDTQYF
TGTGCCAGCAGCAAGGCTGGGCAGGGCACAGATACGCAGTATTTT
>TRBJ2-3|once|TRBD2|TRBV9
CASSVSAGGTDTQYF
TGTGCCAGCAGCGTATCAGCGGGGGGCACAGATACGCAGTATTTT
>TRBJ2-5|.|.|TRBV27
CASSNQEETQYF
TGTGCCAGCAGTAACCAGGAAGAGACCCAGTACTTC
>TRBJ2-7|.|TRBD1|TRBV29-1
CSVGPGQDYEQYF
TGCAGCGTAGGACCGGGACAGGACTACGAGCAGTACTTC
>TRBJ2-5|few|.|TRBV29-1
CSVESGGQETQYF
TGCAGCGTTGAATCTGGGGGACAAGAGACCCAGTACTTC
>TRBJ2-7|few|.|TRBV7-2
CASSPTREYEQYF
TGTGCCAGCAGTCCGACAAGGGAATACGAGCAGTACTTC
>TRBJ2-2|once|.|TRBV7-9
CASSLGQPNTGELFF
TGTGCCAGCAGCTTAGGCCAGCCAAACACCGGGGAGCTGTTTTTT
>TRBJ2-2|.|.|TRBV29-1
CSAERGYTGELFF
TGCAGCGCCGAAAGGGGTTACACCGGGGAGCTGTTTTTT
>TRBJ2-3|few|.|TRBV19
CASTPGRTDTQYF
TGTGCCAGTACTCCGGGCCGAACAGATACGCAGTATTTT